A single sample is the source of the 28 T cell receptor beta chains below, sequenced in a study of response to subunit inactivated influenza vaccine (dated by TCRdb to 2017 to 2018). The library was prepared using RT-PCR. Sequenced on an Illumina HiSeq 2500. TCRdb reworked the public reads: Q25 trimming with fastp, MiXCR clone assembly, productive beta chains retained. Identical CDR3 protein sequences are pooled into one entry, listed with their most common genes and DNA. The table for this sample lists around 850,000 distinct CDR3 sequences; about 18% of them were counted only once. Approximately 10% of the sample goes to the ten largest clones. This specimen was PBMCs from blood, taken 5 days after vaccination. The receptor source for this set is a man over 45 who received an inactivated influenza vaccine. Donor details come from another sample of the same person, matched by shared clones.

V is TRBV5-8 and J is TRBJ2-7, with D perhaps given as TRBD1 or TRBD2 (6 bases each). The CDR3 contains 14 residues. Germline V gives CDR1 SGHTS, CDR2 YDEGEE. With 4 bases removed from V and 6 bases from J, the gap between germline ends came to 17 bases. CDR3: CASSPVPRGGEQYF. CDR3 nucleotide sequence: TGTGCCAGCAGCCCGGTCCCCAGGGGAGGCGAGCAGTACTTC. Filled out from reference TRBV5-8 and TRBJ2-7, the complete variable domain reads EAGVTQSPTHLIKTRGQQATLRCSPISGHTSVYWYQQALGLGLQFLLWYDEGEERNRGNFPPRFSGRQFPNYSSELNVNALELEDSALYLCASSPVPRGGEQYFGPGTRLTVT.

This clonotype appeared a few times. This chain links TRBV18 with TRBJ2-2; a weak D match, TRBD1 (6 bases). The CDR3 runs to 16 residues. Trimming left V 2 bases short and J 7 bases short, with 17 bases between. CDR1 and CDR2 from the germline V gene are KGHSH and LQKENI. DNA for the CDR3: TGTGCCAGCTCACCATGGACAGAAGTTGGTGTCGGGGAGCTGTTTTTT. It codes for CASSPWTEVGVGELFF.

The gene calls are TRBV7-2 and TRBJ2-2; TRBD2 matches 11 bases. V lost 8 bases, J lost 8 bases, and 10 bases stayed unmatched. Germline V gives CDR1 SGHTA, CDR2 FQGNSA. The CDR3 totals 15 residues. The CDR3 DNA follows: TGTGCCAGCGGATCCGGGACTAGCGGTGGGGGGGAGCTGTTTTTT. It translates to CASGSGTSGGGELFF.

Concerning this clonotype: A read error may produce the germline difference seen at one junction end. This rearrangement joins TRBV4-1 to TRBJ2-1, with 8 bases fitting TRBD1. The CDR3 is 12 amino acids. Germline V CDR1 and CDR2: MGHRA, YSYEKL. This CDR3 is CTSSTGGNEQFF. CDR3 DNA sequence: TGCACCAGCAGCACAGGGGGGAATGAGCAGTTCTTC.

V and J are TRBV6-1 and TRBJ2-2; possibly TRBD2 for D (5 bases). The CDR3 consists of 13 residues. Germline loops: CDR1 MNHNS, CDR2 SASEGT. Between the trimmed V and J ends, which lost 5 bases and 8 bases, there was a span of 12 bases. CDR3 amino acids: CASSKPGGGELFF. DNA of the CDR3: TGTGCCAGCAGTAAACCCGGCGGGGGGGAGCTGTTTTTT.

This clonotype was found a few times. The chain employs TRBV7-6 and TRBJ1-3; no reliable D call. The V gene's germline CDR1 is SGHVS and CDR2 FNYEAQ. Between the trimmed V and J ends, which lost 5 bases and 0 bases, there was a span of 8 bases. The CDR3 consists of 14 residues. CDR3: CASSPRYSGNTIYF. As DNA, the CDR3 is TGTGCCAGCAGCCCGAGGTACTCTGGAAACACCATATATTTT.

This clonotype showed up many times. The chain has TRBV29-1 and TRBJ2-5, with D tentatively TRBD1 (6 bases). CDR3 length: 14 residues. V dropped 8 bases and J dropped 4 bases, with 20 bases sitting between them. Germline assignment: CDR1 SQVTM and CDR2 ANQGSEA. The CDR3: CSISAGALGETQYF. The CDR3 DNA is TGCAGCATATCTGCAGGGGCGCTTGGAGAGACCCAGTACTTC. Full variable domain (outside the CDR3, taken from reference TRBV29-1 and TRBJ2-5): SAVISQKPSRDICQRGTSLTIQCQVDSQVTMMFWYRQQPGQSLTLIATANQGSEATYESGFVIDKFPISRPNLTFSTLTVSNMSPEDSSIYLCSISAGALGETQYFGPGTRLLVL.

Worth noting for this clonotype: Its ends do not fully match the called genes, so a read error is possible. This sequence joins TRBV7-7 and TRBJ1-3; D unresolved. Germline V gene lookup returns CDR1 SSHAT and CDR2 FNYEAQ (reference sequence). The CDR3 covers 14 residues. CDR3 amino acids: CASSPSEVENSIYF. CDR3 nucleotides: TGTGCTAGCAGCCCCAGCGAGGTAGAAAACTCCATATATTTT.

Here the CDR3 reads CATGDTSSYEQYF. In nucleotides, the CDR3 is TGTGCCACCGGGGACACGAGCTCCTACGAGCAGTACTTC. The chain joins TRBV10-3 to TRBJ2-7, with D tentatively TRBD1 (6 bases). Trimming left V 10 bases short and J 0 bases short, with 13 bases between. The CDR3 sequence is 13 residues long. CDR1 is ENHRY and CDR2 is SYGVKD in the germline V gene.

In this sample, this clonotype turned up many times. The CDR3: CSATSGGDYEQYF. For the CDR3, the DNA is TGCAGTGCTACCTCAGGGGGTGACTACGAGCAGTACTTC. The chain joins TRBV20-1 to TRBJ2-7; 7 positions agree with TRBD1. Germline lookup yields CDR1 DFQATT and CDR2 SNEGSKA (reference sequence). CDR3 length: 13 amino acids. J was trimmed by 3 bases and V by 4 bases; bases with no gene match: 6.

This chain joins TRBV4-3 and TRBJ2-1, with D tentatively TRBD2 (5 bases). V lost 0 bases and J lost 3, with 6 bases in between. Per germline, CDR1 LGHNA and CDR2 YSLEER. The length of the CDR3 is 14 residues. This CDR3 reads CASSQEGDYNEQFF. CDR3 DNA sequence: TGCGCCAGCAGCCAAGAGGGAGACTACAATGAGCAGTTCTTC.

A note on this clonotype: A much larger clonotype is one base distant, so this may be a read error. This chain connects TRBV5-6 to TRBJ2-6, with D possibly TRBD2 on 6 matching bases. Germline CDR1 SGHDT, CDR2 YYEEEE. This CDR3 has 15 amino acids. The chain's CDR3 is CASSLAGTGANVLSF. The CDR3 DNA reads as TGTGCCAGCAGCTTGGCAGGGACTGGGGCCAACGTCCTGTCTTTC. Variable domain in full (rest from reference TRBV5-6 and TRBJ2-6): DAGVTQSPTHLIKTRGQQVTLRCSPKSGHDTVSWYQQALGQGPQFIFQYYEEEERQRGNFPDRFSGHQFPNYSSELNVNALLLGDSALYLCASSLAGTGANVLSFGAGSRLTVL.

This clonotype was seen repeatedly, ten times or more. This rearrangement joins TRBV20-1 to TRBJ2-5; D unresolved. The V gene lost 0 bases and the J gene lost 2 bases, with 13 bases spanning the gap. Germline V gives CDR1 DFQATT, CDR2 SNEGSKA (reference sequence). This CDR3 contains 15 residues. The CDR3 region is CSARDPTLRQETQYF. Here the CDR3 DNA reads TGCAGTGCTAGAGATCCCACACTCCGACAAGAGACCCAGTACTTC.

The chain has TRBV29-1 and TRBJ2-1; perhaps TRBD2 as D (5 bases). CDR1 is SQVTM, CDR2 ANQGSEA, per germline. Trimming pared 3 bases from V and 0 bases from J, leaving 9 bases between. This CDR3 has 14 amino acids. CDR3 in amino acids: CSVEGESSYNEQFF. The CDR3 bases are TGCAGCGTTGAGGGAGAGAGCTCCTACAATGAGCAGTTCTTC.

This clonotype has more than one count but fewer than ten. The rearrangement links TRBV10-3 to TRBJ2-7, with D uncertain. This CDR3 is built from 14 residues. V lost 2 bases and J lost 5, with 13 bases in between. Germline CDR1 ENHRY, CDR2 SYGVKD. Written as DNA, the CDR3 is TGTGCCATCAGTGAGGGCCGTGGGCTGGACGAGCAGTACTTC. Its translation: CAISEGRGLDEQYF.

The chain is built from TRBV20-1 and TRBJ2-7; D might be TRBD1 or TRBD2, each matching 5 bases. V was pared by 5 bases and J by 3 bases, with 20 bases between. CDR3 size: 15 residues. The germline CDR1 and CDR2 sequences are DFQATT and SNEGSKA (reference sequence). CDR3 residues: CSAGERGDRDYEQYF. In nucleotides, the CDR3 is TGCAGTGCTGGGGAGAGGGGAGACCGGGACTACGAGCAGTACTTC.

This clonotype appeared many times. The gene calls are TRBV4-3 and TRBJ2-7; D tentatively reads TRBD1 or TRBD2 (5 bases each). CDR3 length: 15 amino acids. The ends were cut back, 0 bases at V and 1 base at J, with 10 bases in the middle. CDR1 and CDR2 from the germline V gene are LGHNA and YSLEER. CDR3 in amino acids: CASSQDRGLSYEQYF. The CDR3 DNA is TGCGCCAGCAGCCAAGATCGGGGCCTGTCCTACGAGCAGTACTTC.

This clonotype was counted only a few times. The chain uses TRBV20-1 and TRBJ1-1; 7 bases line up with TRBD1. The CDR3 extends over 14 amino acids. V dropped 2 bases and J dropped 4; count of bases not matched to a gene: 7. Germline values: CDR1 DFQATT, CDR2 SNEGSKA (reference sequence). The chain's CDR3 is CSARLGQYFTEAFF. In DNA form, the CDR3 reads TGCAGTGCTAGACTGGGACAGTATTTCACTGAAGCTTTCTTT.

The CDR3 here is CASSVLGQVNTGELFF. Written as DNA, the CDR3 is TGTGCCAGCAGCGTGCTGGGACAGGTGAACACCGGGGAGCTGTTTTTT. The chain recombines TRBV9 with TRBJ2-2; 8 bases are a match to TRBD1. After removal of 2 bases from V and 1 base from J, the junction contained 4 bases not matched to a gene. The CDR3 contains 16 residues. Looked up from germline, CDR1 is SGDLS and CDR2 is YYNGEE. Complete variable domain (other parts from reference TRBV9 and TRBJ2-2): DSGVTQTPKHLITATGQRVTLRCSPRSGDLSVYWYQQSLDQGLQFLIQYYNGEERAKGNILERFSAQQFPDLHSELNLSSLELGDSALYFCASSVLGQVNTGELFFGEGSRLTVL.

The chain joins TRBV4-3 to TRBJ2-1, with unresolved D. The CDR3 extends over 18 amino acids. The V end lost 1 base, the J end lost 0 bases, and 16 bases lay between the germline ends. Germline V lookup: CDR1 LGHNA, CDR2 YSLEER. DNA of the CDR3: TGCGCCAGCAGCCAAGGTGAAGTTGGTGGTAGCTCCTACAATGAGCAGTTCTTC. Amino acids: CASSQGEVGGSSYNEQFF.

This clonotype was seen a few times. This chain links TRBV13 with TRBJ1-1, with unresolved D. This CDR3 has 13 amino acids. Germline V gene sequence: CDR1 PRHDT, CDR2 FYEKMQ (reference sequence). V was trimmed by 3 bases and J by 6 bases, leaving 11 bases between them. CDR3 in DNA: TGTGCCAGCAGCTTTGGTGAGGACCCTGAAGCTTTCTTT. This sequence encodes CASSFGEDPEAFF.

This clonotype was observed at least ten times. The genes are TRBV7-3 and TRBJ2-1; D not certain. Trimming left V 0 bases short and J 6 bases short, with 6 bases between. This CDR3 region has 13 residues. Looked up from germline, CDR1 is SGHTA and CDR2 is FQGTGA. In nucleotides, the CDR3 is TGTGCCAGCAGCTTAACAGCCGTCAATGAGCAGTTCTTC. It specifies CASSLTAVNEQFF.

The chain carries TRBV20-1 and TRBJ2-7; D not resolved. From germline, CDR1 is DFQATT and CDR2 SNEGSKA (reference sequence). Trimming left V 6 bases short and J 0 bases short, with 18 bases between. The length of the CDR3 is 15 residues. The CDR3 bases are TGCAGTGCCGAGGATGTTGCAGTAAGCTCCTACGAGCAGTACTTC. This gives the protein CSAEDVAVSSYEQYF.

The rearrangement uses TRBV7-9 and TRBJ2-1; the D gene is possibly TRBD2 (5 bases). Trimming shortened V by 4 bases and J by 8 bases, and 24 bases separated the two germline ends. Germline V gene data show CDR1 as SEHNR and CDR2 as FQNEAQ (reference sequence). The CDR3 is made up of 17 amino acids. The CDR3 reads CASSSAGLRLAVYEQFF. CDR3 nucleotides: TGTGCCAGCAGCTCAGCAGGACTGCGACTGGCGGTGTATGAGCAGTTCTTC. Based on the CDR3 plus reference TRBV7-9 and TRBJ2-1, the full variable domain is DTGVSQNPRHKITKRGQNVTFRCDPISEHNRLYWYRQTLGQGPEFLTYFQNEAQLEKSRLLSDRFSAERPKGSFSTLEIQRTEQGDSAMYLCASSSAGLRLAVYEQFFGPGTRLTVL.

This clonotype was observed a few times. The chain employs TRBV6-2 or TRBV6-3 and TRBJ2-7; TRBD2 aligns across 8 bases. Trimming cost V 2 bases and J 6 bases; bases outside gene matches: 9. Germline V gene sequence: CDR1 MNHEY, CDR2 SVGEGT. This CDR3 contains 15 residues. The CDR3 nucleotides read TGTGCCAGCAGTTACCTGGGACTAGGAATCCTCGAGCAGTACTTC. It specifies CASSYLGLGILEQYF.

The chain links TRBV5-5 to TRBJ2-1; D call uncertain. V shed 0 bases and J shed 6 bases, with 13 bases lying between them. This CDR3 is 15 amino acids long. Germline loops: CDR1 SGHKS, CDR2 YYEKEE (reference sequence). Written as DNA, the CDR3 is TGTGCCAGCAGCTTGGTTGGCAGGCTAAGCAATGAGCAGTTCTTC. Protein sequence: CASSLVGRLSNEQFF.

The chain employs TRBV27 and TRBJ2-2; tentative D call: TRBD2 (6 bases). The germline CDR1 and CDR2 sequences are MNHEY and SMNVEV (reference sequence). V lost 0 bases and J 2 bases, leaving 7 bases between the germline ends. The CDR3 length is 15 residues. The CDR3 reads CASSLSGLNTGELFF. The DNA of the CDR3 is TGTGCCAGCAGTTTATCAGGACTAAACACCGGGGAGCTGTTTTTT.

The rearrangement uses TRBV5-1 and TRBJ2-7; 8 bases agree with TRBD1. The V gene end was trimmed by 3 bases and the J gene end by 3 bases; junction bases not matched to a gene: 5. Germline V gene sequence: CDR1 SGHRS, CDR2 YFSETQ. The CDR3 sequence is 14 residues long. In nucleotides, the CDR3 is TGCGCCAGCAGCTCGATGACAGGGGTCTACGAGCAGTACTTC. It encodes CASSSMTGVYEQYF.